This is a list of T cell receptor beta chains from one sample in a study of T cell responses to AZD1222 COVID-19 vaccine. Sequencing used immunoSEQ multiplex PCR; TCRdb keeps in-frame clones, though not all of them. In the table there are roughly 120,000 clones, approximately 94% of which are singletons. The sequences come from peripheral blood, collected 28 days after the second AZD1222 dose. Receptors originate from an adult who received the AZD1222 COVID-19 vaccine. Each CDR3 is given without its conserved first and last residue.

>TRBV6-4|TRBJ2-1
ASSLSGRANNEQF
>TRBV5-1|TRBJ2-3
ASRGAVTDTDTQY
>TRBV29-1|TRBJ2-5
SVDRTRGPETQY
>TRBV7-2|TRBJ1-3
ASSQTSRAGNTIY
>TRBV5-1|TRBJ2-7
ASSLEKHEQY
>TRBV5-6|TRBJ2-7
ASTGMLDSLTYEQY
>TRBV14|TRBJ2-1
ASSPVRDPSYNEQF
>TRBV10-3|TRBJ1-1
AIRGDHQNTEAF
>TRBV9|TRBJ2-7
ASSVAKGSYEQY
>TRBV5-4|TRBJ1-1
ASSRTGTNTEAF
>TRBV15|TRBJ2-1
ATSREVSEQF
>TRBV5-1|TRBJ1-3
ASSFAHDSGNTIY
>TRBV11-2|TRBJ2-1
ASSLDVMGTSGSDEQF
>TRBV10-3|TRBJ1-2
AISDFRSIGQQLNYGYT
>TRBV7-9|TRBJ1-2
ASSLGEQIDGYT
>TRBV2|TRBJ1-4
ASRVWTNEKLF
>TRBV19|TRBJ1-4
ASSIVGREKLF
>TRBV13|TRBJ1-1
ASSPGGAGMNTEAF
>TRBV29-1|TRBJ2-7
SVGTGNEQY
>TRBV10-1|TRBJ1-1
ASSDPSRGGNTEAF
>TRBV2|TRBJ1-2
ARQGVQKGVYGYT
>TRBV19|TRBJ1-1
ATATLGGEAF
>TRBV6-5|TRBJ1-2
ASRQRQASGYGYT
>TRBV3-1/TRBV3-2|TRBJ1-1
ASSQVTTEAF
>TRBV10-3|TRBJ1-3
AIRGQPSKRGNTIY
>TRBV3-1/TRBV3-2|TRBJ2-3
ASSQASSGTDTQY
>TRBV10-2|TRBJ2-7
ASSGLAFYEQY
>TRBV9|TRBJ2-1
ASSVESGSSYNEQF
>TRBV3-1/TRBV3-2|TRBJ1-2
ASSQVGEGGYT
>TRBV6-4|TRBJ2-1
ASSDSSGAYNEQF
>TRBV2|TRBJ1-2
ASSEGPNYGYT
>TRBV10-1|TRBJ1-6
ASSEGTGYSPLH
>TRBV29-1|TRBJ1-1
SVEAAMNTEAF
>TRBV3-1/TRBV3-2|TRBJ1-1
ASSQDLGKRTEAF
>TRBV5-1|TRBJ1-2
ASSLGGTALGYT
>TRBV6-5|TRBJ2-5
ASSHPEGAQETQY
>TRBV19|TRBJ2-1
ASTRRSSYNEQF
>TRBV5-1|TRBJ1-1
ASSSQGNTEAF
>TRBV4-1|TRBJ1-5
ASSLDTTEPQH
>TRBV7-9|TRBJ1-4
ASSLTSGKGEKLF